In this sample, the clone carrying this T cell receptor (beta chain) turned up a few times. The sample originates from a study of early T cells in non-severe SARS-CoV-2 infection. A single record per CDR3 protein comes from TCRdb applying MiXCR to the 5' RACE reads. This sample carries around 60,000 distinct CDR3 sequences, under 15% of them seen once, and the ten largest clones take roughly 4.2%. Germline trimming cut 3 bases from V and 3 bases from J; bases unmatched to any gene: 2. Germline assignment: CDR1 SGDLS and CDR2 YYNGEE. The CDR3 has 13 residues. The specimen was whole blood. The source of this sequence is an adult who was a healthcare worker with PCR-confirmed SARS-CoV-2 infection or an uninfected control (not recorded which). The genes are TRBV9 and TRBJ2-7, with 8 positions matching TRBD1. CDR3 residues: CASSGGQGYEQYF. In nucleotides, the CDR3 is TGTGCCAGCAGCGGCGGACAGGGCTACGAGCAGTACTTC.